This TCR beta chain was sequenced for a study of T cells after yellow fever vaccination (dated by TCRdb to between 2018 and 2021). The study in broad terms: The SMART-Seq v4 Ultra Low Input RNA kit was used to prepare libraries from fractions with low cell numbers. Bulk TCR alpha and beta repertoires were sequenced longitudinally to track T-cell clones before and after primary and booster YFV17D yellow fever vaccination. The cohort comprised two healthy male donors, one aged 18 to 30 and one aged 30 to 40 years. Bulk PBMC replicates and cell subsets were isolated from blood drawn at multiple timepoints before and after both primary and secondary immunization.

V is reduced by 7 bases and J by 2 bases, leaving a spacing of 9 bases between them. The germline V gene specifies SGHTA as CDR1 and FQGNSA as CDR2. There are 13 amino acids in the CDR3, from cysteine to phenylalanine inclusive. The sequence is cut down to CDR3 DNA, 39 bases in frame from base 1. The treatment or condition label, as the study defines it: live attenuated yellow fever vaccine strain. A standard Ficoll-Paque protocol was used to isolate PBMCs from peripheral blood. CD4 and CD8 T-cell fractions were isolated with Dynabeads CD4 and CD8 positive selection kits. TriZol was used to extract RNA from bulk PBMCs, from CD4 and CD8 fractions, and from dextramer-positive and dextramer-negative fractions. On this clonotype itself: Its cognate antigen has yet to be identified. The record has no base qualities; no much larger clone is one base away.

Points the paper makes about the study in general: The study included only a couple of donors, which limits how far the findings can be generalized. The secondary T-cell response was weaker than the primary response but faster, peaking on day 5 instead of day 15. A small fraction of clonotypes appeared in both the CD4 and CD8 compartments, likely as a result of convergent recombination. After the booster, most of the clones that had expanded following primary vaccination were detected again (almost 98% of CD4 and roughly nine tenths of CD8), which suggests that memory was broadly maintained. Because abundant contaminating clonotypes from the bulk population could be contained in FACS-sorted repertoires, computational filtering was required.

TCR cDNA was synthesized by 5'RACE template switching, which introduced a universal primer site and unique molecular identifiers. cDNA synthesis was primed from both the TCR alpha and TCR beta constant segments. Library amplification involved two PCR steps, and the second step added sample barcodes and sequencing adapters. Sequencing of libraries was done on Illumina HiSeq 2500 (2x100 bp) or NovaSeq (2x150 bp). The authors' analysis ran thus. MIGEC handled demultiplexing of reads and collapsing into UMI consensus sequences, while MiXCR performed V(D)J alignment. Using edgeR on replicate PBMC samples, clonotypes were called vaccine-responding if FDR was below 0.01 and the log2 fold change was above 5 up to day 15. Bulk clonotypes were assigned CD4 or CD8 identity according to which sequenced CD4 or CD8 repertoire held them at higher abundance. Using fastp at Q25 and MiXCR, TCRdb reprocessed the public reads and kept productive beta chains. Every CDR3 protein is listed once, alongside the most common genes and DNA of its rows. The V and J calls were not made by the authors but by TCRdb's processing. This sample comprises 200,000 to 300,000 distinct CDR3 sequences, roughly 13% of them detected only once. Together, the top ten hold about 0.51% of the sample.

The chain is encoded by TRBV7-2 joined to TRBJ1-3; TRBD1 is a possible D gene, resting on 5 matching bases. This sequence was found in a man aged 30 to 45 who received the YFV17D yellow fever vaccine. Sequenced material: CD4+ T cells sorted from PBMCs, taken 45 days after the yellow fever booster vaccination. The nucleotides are TGTGCCAGCATAAGGGGCCCTGGAAACACCATATATTTT. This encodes CASIRGPGNTIYF.